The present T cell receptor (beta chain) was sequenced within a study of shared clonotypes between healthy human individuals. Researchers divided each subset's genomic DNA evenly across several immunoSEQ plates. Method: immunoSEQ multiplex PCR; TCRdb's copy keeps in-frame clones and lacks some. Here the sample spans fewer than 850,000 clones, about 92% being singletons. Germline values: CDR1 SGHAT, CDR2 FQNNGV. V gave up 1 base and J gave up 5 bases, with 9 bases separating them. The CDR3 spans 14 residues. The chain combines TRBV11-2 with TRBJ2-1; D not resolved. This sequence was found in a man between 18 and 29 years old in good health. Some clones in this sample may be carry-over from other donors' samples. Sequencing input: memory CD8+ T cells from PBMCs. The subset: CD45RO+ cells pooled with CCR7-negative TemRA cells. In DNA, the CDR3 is TGTGCCAGCAGCTTAGTTCCTGGCCACAATGAGCAGTTCTTC. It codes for CASSLVPGHNEQFF.